One and the same sample provided the 22 T cell receptor beta chains below, sequenced in a study of blood T cell repertoires in COVID-19. Clones were read by immunoSEQ multiplex PCR, and TCRdb kept only the in-frame ones, dropping some. The sample has about 320,000 clones, roughly 85% seen once; the top ten hold 7.2%. Input material: peripheral blood. The receptor source for this set is a human donor in a cohort sampled during active COVID-19.

This clone was seen only a few times. J is TRBJ1-2 and V is TRBV3-1 (or the pseudogene TRBV3-2); D call uncertain. The V gene lost 1 base and the J gene lost 6 bases, with 9 bases spanning the gap. Germline CDR1 reads LGHDT; CDR2 reads YNNKEL (reference sequence). The CDR3 runs to 13 residues. Here the CDR3 reads CASSQGRGDGYTF. In nucleotides, the CDR3 is TGTGCCAGCAGCCAAGGTCGGGGAGATGGCTACACCTTC.

This chain joins TRBV24-1 and TRBJ1-5, with D possibly matching TRBD1 (5 bases). Trimming took 4 bases from V and 6 from J, leaving 12 bases between them. There are 14 residues in the CDR3. The germline gives CDR1 KGHDR, CDR2 SFDVKD. Here the CDR3 reads CATSETGVSQPQHF. The CDR3 bases are TGTGCCACCAGTGAAACAGGTGTTAGTCAGCCCCAGCATTTT.

In its sample, this clone was seen once. The genes are TRBV19 and TRBJ2-7; the D gene is possibly TRBD1 (5 bases). This CDR3 comprises 15 residues. Germline loops: CDR1 LNHDA, CDR2 SQIVND (reference sequence). Trimming removed 4 bases from V and 2 bases from J, with 15 bases in between. The CDR3 DNA sequence: TGTGCCAGTAGTACTGCTAGGGGCTTGACCTACGAGCAGTACTTC. Protein product: CASSTARGLTYEQYF.

The CDR3, as DNA: TGTGCCACCAGTGATACAGGGGGCGCAGATACGCAGTATTTT. Protein: CATSDTGGADTQYF. The chain is built from TRBV24-1 and TRBJ2-3; the match to TRBD1 covers 9 bases. CDR1 is KGHDR and CDR2 is SFDVKD in the germline V gene. The V segment lost 3 bases and the J segment 4 bases; nucleotides outside the gene matches: 1. CDR3 length equals 14 residues.

This clone was seen a single time. It is unclear where the CDR3 begins or ends on the DNA, so no DNA is shown, and the CDR3 is as TCRdb lists it. The chain carries TRBV5-1 and TRBJ1-6; the D segment call TRBD1 is taken from the table without a DNA check. The CDR3 is 22 residues long, ends included. From germline, CDR1 is SGHRS and CDR2 YFSETQ. The CDR3 loop is CASSRGFTPPLWERPGDWALHF.

V and J are TRBV10-2 and TRBJ2-5, with 8 bases matching TRBD2. CDR3 length: 14 residues. Germline V CDR1 and CDR2: WSHSY, SAAADI. The J segment lost 4 bases and the V segment lost 6 bases, leaving 7 bases of the junction unmatched. CDR3 nucleotide sequence: TGCGCCAGCAGGCGGGGGGTGAGTGCAGAGACCCAGTACTTC. It encodes CASRRGVSAETQYF.

The chain employs TRBV6-5 and TRBJ2-1, with D perhaps TRBD1 (5 bases). The CDR3 is made up of 14 amino acids. V was shortened by 4 bases and J by 8 bases, with 15 bases between the two germline ends. The V gene's germline CDR1 is MNHEY and CDR2 SVGAGI. The CDR3 DNA reads TGTGCCAGCAGTTTTTCAGGGCTTCTAGATGAGCAGTTCTTC. It is translated as CASSFSGLLDEQFF.

This CDR3 reads CASSSTGETQYF. In DNA form, the CDR3 reads TGTGCCAGCAGCTCGACAGGAGAGACCCAGTACTTC. The chain links TRBV7-3 to TRBJ2-5, with a weak D call TRBD1 (6 bases). Trimming removed 4 bases at V and 4 bases at J, with 7 bases between. This CDR3 is 12 amino acids long. Per the germline V gene, CDR1 is SGHTA and CDR2 is FQGTGA.

This chain uses TRBV18 with TRBJ1-3; D gene uncertain. CDR1 is KGHSH, CDR2 LQKENI, per germline. Deletions cut 6 bases from V and 0 bases from J, with 15 bases between. The CDR3 spans 16 residues. The CDR3 reads CASSEEQPNSGNTIYF. The CDR3 coding sequence is TGTGCCAGCTCGGAAGAACAGCCGAACTCTGGAAACACCATATATTTT.

The gene calls are TRBV29-1 and TRBJ1-4; D not resolved. V was shortened by 5 bases and J by 8 bases, with 18 bases between the two germline ends. The CDR3 covers 14 residues. Germline V gene lookup returns CDR1 SQVTM and CDR2 ANQGSEA. CDR3 in DNA: TGCAGCGTTCCCCGGGAGAACGGTGGGGAAAAACTGTTTTTT. Its translation is CSVPRENGGEKLFF.

V and J are TRBV9 and TRBJ1-2; perhaps TRBD1 as D (6 bases). V lost 4 bases and J lost 4, with 14 bases in between. The CDR3 loop spans 14 amino acids. CDR1 and CDR2 (germline): SGDLS, YYNGEE. The CDR3 DNA reads as TGTGCCAGCAGCTCTCTAGGGGGAGCCTATGGCTACACCTTC. It yields the protein CASSSLGGAYGYTF.

J is TRBJ1-1 and V is TRBV19; D possibly corresponds to TRBD1 (6 bases). The germline CDR1 and CDR2 sequences are LNHDA and SQIVND (reference sequence). V was cut by 5 bases and J by 0 bases, with 16 bases left in between. The length of the CDR3 is 16 residues. For the CDR3, the DNA is TGTGCCAGTAGTCCCGAACGGCAGGGGTTGAACACTGAAGCTTTCTTT. It is translated as CASSPERQGLNTEAFF.

The genes are TRBV7-6 and TRBJ1-2; unclear D gene. The V and J ends lost 0 bases and 2 bases respectively, with 10 bases between them. The CDR3 is made up of 15 amino acids. In germline, CDR1 is SGHVS, CDR2 FNYEAQ. The DNA for the CDR3 is TGTGCCAGCAGCTTAGCGCTGGAGGGCAACTATGGCTACACCTTC. The encoded protein is CASSLALEGNYGYTF.

The V gene is TRBV5-1, the J gene TRBJ1-4; 9 bases align to TRBD1. CDR1 and CDR2 (germline): SGHRS, YFSETQ. V was pared by 4 bases and J by 5 bases, with 6 bases of the junction left unmatched. The CDR3 sequence is 15 residues long. CDR3 nucleotide sequence: TGCGCCAGCAGCCCGGGACAGGGCGGGAATGAAAAACTGTTTTTT. This gives the protein CASSPGQGGNEKLFF.

The chain combines TRBV5-6 with TRBJ2-7; D might be TRBD2 (5 bases). The CDR3 runs to 13 residues. Looked up from germline, CDR1 is SGHDT and CDR2 is YYEEEE. V was cut by 5 bases and J by 6 bases, with 15 bases left in between. The CDR3 DNA reads TGTGCCAGCAGTCGGGAACCCCTCGGCGAGCAGTACTTC. It codes for CASSREPLGEQYF.

This CDR3 is CASRTGGLSEQYF. The CDR3 coding sequence is TGTGCCAGCAGGACAGGGGGCCTCTCCGAGCAGTACTTC. This sequence joins TRBV27 and TRBJ2-7; TRBD1 agrees at 10 bases. J gave up 6 bases and V 6 bases, and 5 bases lay outside the gene matches. The CDR3 extends over 13 amino acids. Germline CDR1 MNHEY, CDR2 SMNVEV (reference sequence).

V and J are TRBV3-1 (or the pseudogene TRBV3-2) and TRBJ2-7, with 8 bases that match TRBD2. The CDR3 is 13 residues long. The germline gives CDR1 LGHDT, CDR2 YNNKEL (reference sequence). Trimming cost V 10 bases and J 5 bases; bases outside gene matches: 10. The CDR3 DNA reads TGTGCCACCTTACCGGCGGGGGGTAACGAGCAGTACTTC. Protein sequence: CATLPAGGNEQYF.

The chain joins TRBV5-4 to TRBJ2-1; 9 bases are shared with TRBD1. In germline, CDR1 is SGHNT, CDR2 YYREEE (reference sequence). Trimming cost V 5 bases and J 7 bases; bases outside gene matches: 10. CDR3 size: 15 residues. The CDR3 coding sequence is TGTGCCAGCAGATTTGTAGGGACAGGGTTGAATGAGCAGTTCTTC. This codes for CASRFVGTGLNEQFF.

The rearrangement uses TRBV12-3 or TRBV12-4 and TRBJ1-3, with D uncertain. The CDR3 is made up of 13 amino acids. The V gene lost 3 bases and the J gene lost 9 bases, with 12 bases spanning the gap. The CDR3: CASSFGSSSTIYF. DNA of the CDR3: TGTGCCAGCAGTTTCGGGTCCAGCTCCACCATATATTTT.

This clone was detected only once. The chain uses TRBV6-1 and TRBJ1-2; the match to TRBD1 covers 11 bases. J was trimmed by 8 bases and V by 0 bases; bases with no gene match: 5. There are 15 residues in the CDR3. Germline V gene lookup returns CDR1 MNHNS and CDR2 SASEGT. CDR3 in amino acids: CASSEADRGRWGYTF. The CDR3 coding sequence is TGTGCCAGCAGTGAAGCGGACAGGGGGCGGTGGGGCTACACCTTC.

The chain joins TRBV6-4 to TRBJ2-6, with TRBD1 matching 9 bases. The ends lost 5 bases at V and 0 bases at J; junction bases unmatched: 5. CDR3 length equals 17 residues. The germline CDR1 and CDR2 sequences are MRHNA and SNTAGT. CDR3 nucleotides: TGTGCCAGCAGTAGGACAGGGGATCTCTCTGGGGCCAACGTCCTGACTTTC. This translates into CASSRTGDLSGANVLTF.

The rearrangement links TRBV5-1 to TRBJ2-2, with 8 nucleotides matching TRBD1. V trimming: 4 bases; J trimming: 2 bases; junction bases outside the gene matches: 4. CDR1 and CDR2 (germline): SGHRS, YFSETQ. This CDR3 comprises 15 residues. This CDR3 reads CASSGDRGNTGELFF. The CDR3 bases are TGCGCCAGCAGCGGCGACAGGGGTAACACCGGGGAGCTGTTTTTT.